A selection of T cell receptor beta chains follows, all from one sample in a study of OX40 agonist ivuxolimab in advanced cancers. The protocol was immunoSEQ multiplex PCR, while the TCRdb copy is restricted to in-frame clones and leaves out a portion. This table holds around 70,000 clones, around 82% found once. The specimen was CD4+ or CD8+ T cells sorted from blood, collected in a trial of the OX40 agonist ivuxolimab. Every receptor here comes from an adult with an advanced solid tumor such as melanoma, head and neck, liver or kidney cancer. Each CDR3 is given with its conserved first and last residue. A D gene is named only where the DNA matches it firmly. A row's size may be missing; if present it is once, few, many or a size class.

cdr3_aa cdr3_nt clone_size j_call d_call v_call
CASSYRGGYTEAFF TGTGCCAGCAGTTACAGGGGTGGGTACACTGAAGCTTTCTTT few TRBJ1-1 TRBD1 TRBV7-2
CASSPLEGSPDTQYF TGTGCCAGCAGCCCCCTAGAGGGGAGCCCAGATACGCAGTATTTT NA TRBJ2-3 NA TRBV9
CASSPGTGYGNYGYTF TGTGCCAGCAGCCCCGGTACGGGGTACGGTAACTATGGCTACACCTTC NA TRBJ1-2 NA TRBV5-4
CASTFMGGTEAFF TGTGCCAGCACCTTCATGGGGGGCACTGAAGCTTTCTTT NA TRBJ1-1 NA TRBV6-5
CASSESGLSGAKTEAFF TGTGCCAGCAGTGAAAGCGGACTTTCCGGGGCCAAAACTGAAGCTTTCTTT NA TRBJ1-1 NA TRBV6-1
CASSPSGTGTPNEQFF TGTGCCAGCAGTCCTTCCGGGACAGGGACACCCAATGAGCAGTTCTTC once TRBJ2-1 TRBD1 TRBV5-5
CASSISGYEQYF TGTGCCAGCAGCATCTCCGGTTACGAGCAGTACTTC NA TRBJ2-7 NA TRBV5-6
CASSKVVGPHQRISGANVLTF TGTGCCAGCAGCAAAGTTGTGGGACCCCATCAAAGGATCTCTGGGGCCAACGTCCTGACTTTC NA TRBJ2-6 NA TRBV21-1
CASSLGGSGNYGYTF TGCGCCAGCAGCTTAGGGGGATCTGGGAACTATGGCTACACCTTC NA TRBJ1-2 NA TRBV5-1
CASKSSRGITDTQYF TGTGCCAGCAAATCGTCGCGGGGAATCACAGATACGCAGTATTTT NA TRBJ2-3 NA TRBV27
CASSLVGGPQETQYF TGTGCCAGCAGCTTAGTGGGGGGCCCACAAGAGACCCAGTACTTC few TRBJ2-5 NA TRBV7-3
CASSLGSGNTIYF TGTGCCAGCAGTTTAGGCTCCGGAAACACCATATATTTT NA TRBJ1-3 NA TRBV28
CASSVQGMASNQPQHF TGTGCCAGCAGTGTTCAGGGAATGGCTAGCAATCAGCCCCAGCATTTT NA TRBJ1-5 NA TRBV2
CASSPGGGGQSSYEQYF TGTGCCAGCTCACCCGGGGGGGGAGGACAGTCCTCCTACGAGCAGTACTTC NA TRBJ2-7 TRBD2 TRBV18
CASSAGPLVGQGVFVTEAFF TGTGCCAGCTCAGCAGGGCCCTTGGTAGGCCAAGGGGTATTTGTCACTGAAGCTTTCTTT once TRBJ1-1 NA TRBV18
CASSLLGTAVYEQYF TGTGCCAGCAGCTTGTTAGGGACAGCGGTGTACGAGCAGTACTTC NA TRBJ2-7 TRBD1 TRBV5-6
CASSLSPAGALTGELFF TGTGCCAGCAGTTTATCCCCAGCGGGGGCGCTCACCGGGGAGCTGTTTTTT NA TRBJ2-2 TRBD2 TRBV27
CASSLATDSPLHF TGTGCCAGCAGCTTAGCTACGGATTCACCCCTCCACTTT few TRBJ1-6 NA TRBV7-9
CASSLAPGGFDEQYF TGTGCCAGCAGCTTAGCGCCAGGGGGGTTCGACGAGCAGTACTTC NA TRBJ2-7 NA TRBV7-2
CASSFLGGVETQYF TGTGCCAGCAGCTTCTTGGGGGGCGTAGAGACCCAGTACTTC NA TRBJ2-5 NA TRBV7-7
CASSLRQGVELFF TGTGCCAGCAGCCTTCGACAGGGCGTGGAGCTGTTTTTT NA TRBJ2-2 TRBD1 TRBV11-1
CASSSSTAGGRGEQFF TGCGCCAGCAGCTCAAGCACTGCGGGCGGCCGCGGTGAGCAGTTCTTC NA TRBJ2-1 NA TRBV4-1
CTSSQDWRRTTPYNEQFF TGCACCAGCAGCCAAGATTGGCGCCGGACTACACCCTACAATGAGCAGTTCTTC NA TRBJ2-1 NA TRBV1
CASTPQNTDTQYF TGTGCCAGCACTCCCCAAAACACAGATACGCAGTATTTT once TRBJ2-3 NA TRBV6-6
CASSQEGRERGGYTF TGCGCCAGCAGCCAAGAGGGCAGGGAACGTGGTGGCTACACCTTC NA TRBJ1-2 NA TRBV4-1
CASSLGRNTYEQYF TGTGCCAGCAGCCTTGGACGGAACACCTACGAGCAGTACTTC NA TRBJ2-7 NA TRBV7-9
CASSLPGVSTDTQYF TGTGCCAGCAGTTTACCGGGAGTTTCGACAGATACGCAGTATTTT NA TRBJ2-3 NA TRBV28
CASSLRTGNYNEQFF TGTGCCAGCAGCCTTAGGACAGGGAACTACAATGAGCAGTTCTTC NA TRBJ2-1 TRBD1 TRBV7-3
CAIINSGRRGQPQHF TGTGCCATCATTAATTCAGGGCGGCGGGGTCAGCCCCAGCATTTT NA TRBJ1-5 NA TRBV10-3
CASSWGSQETQYF TGTGCCAGCAGCTGGGGGTCCCAAGAGACCCAGTACTTC NA TRBJ2-5 NA TRBV5-4
CATSRGQVNYGYTF TGTGCCACCAGCAGGGGACAGGTTAACTATGGCTACACCTTC few TRBJ1-2 TRBD1 TRBV15
CASSRTSGTDTQYF TGCGCCAGCAGCCGGACTAGCGGAACAGATACGCAGTATTTT NA TRBJ2-3 TRBD2 TRBV5-1
CASSIGGTGANVLTF TGTGCCAGCAGTATCGGGGGTACTGGGGCCAACGTCCTGACTTTC NA TRBJ2-6 NA TRBV9
CASSDSLRSTEAFF TGTGCCAGCAGTGACTCGCTACGGAGCACTGAAGCTTTCTTT NA TRBJ1-1 NA TRBV6-4
CASSLSAGTRLSTDTQYF TGTGCCAGCAGTTTATCGGCTGGGACTAGACTTAGCACAGATACGCAGTATTTT few TRBJ2-3 TRBD2 TRBV27
CASSLGHITEEQFF TGCGCCAGCAGCTTGGGACACATTACAGAGGAGCAGTTCTTC NA TRBJ2-1 NA TRBV5-1
CASTPDRGDEQFF TGTGCCAGCACCCCAGACCGGGGGGATGAGCAGTTCTTC NA TRBJ2-1 TRBD2 TRBV2
CASSHDRLYEQYF TGCGCCAGCAGCCATGACAGGCTCTACGAGCAGTACTTC once TRBJ2-7 NA TRBV5-1
CASSLSGHLYGYTF TGTGCCAGCAGTTTGTCCGGACACCTCTATGGCTACACCTTC NA TRBJ1-2 NA TRBV28
CASSLVSSGSDTQYF TGTGCCAGCAGCTTAGTTTCTAGCGGGAGCGATACGCAGTATTTT once TRBJ2-3 TRBD2 TRBV7-2
CASRLSAGGNRVLYGYTF TGTGCCAGCAGGCTATCGGCAGGGGGCAACCGCGTGCTCTATGGCTACACCTTC NA TRBJ1-2 TRBD1 TRBV2
CASSWETGGEQYF TGTGCCAGCAGCTGGGAGACAGGGGGAGAGCAGTACTTC NA TRBJ2-7 TRBD1 TRBV7-9
CASSLGTASLWGYGYTF TGCGCCAGCAGCTTGGGCACAGCATCTTTATGGGGCTATGGCTACACCTTC NA TRBJ1-2 NA TRBV5-1
CASSLGGTSAQYF TGTGCCAGCAGTTTAGGAGGGACTAGCGCGCAGTATTTT NA TRBJ2-3 TRBD2 TRBV27
CASSLDGGRVYEQYF TGCGCCAGCAGCTTGGATGGCGGGAGGGTCTACGAGCAGTACTTC NA TRBJ2-7 TRBD2 TRBV5-1
CASSQQVISYEQYF TGCGCCAGCTCACAACAGGTTATCTCCTACGAGCAGTACTTC NA TRBJ2-7 NA TRBV4-1
CASSPVGSGRAENEQFF TGTGCCAGCAGCCCCGTGGGAAGCGGGAGGGCCGAAAATGAGCAGTTCTTC NA TRBJ2-1 TRBD2 TRBV7-9
CASSSPLGASPLHF TGCGCCAGCAGCTCCCCTTTGGGGGCTTCACCCCTCCACTTT NA TRBJ1-6 NA TRBV4-1
CASSSGTGVYGYTF TGTGCCAGCAGTTCCGGGACAGGGGTTTATGGCTACACCTTC few TRBJ1-2 TRBD1 TRBV28
CASSEYQRGGTQYF TGTGCCAGCAGTGAATATCAACGGGGTGGGACCCAGTACTTC NA TRBJ2-5 NA TRBV2
CASLPAGQLYGYTF TGTGCCAGCCTACCCGCGGGACAGCTCTATGGCTACACCTTC NA TRBJ1-2 TRBD1 TRBV6-6
CSVGDQSGYTF TGCAGCGTTGGCGACCAGTCTGGCTACACCTTC few TRBJ1-2 NA TRBV29-1
CASSQTYRDYGYTF TGTGCCAGCAGCCAAACCTACAGGGACTATGGCTACACCTTC NA TRBJ1-2 NA TRBV7-9
CASSQDGYGYNQYF TGCGCCAGCAGCCAAGATGGGTACGGTTACAATCAGTACTTC NA TRBJ2-4 NA TRBV4-1
CASSQGYGTPTDTQYF TGCGCCAGCAGCCAGGGTTACGGGACGCCGACAGATACGCAGTATTTT NA TRBJ2-3 NA TRBV4-3
CASRGQGNSPLHF TGCGCCAGCAGGGGACAGGGAAATTCACCCCTCCACTTT NA TRBJ1-6 TRBD1 TRBV4-1
CASSFIPSGQYF TGTGCCAGCAGCTTTATCCCCTCTGGGCAGTACTTC NA TRBJ2-7 NA TRBV2
CASSYSAGRAGEAFF TGTGCCAGCAGTTATTCCGCAGGCCGCGCAGGTGAAGCTTTCTTT NA TRBJ1-1 NA TRBV6-5
CASSFTRQGLQETQYF TGTGCCAGCAGCTTTACGAGACAGGGATTACAAGAGACCCAGTACTTC NA TRBJ2-5 TRBD1 TRBV11-2
CASSRDRDNEKLFF TGTGCCAGCAGTAGGGACAGGGATAATGAAAAACTGTTTTTT NA TRBJ1-4 TRBD1 TRBV2